The present TCR beta chain was sequenced within a study of OX40 agonist ivuxolimab in advanced cancers. TCRdb keeps only in-frame clones here, not all; method: immunoSEQ multiplex PCR. The data contain 55,000 to 65,000 clones, approximately 90% of them singletons. The CDR3 length is 16 residues. CDR1 and CDR2 (germline): LNHDA, SQIVND (reference sequence). The ends lost 7 bases at V and 5 bases at J; junction bases unmatched: 13. The clonotype was recovered from an adult with an advanced solid tumor such as melanoma, head and neck, liver or kidney cancer. The chain couples TRBV19 to TRBJ2-5; TRBD1 aligns across 10 bases. The sequences come from CD4+ or CD8+ T cells sorted from blood, collected in a trial of the OX40 agonist ivuxolimab. CDR3 loop: CASTPSDRGHWETQYF. CDR3 sequence (DNA): TGTGCCAGTACCCCGAGCGACAGGGGGCATTGGGAGACCCAGTACTTC. Full variable domain (remainder filled in from reference TRBV19 and TRBJ2-5): DGGITQSPKYLFRKEGQNVTLSCEQNLNHDAMYWYRQDPGQGLRLIYYSQIVNDFQKGDIAEGYSVSREKKESFPLTVTSAQKNPTAFYLCASTPSDRGHWETQYFGPGTRLLVL.